This is a list of T cell receptor beta chains from one sample in a study of type 1 and type 2 diabetes patients. TCRdb recomputed calls from the multiplex PCR reads with MiXCR, one row per CDR3 protein. The sample holds under 300,000 distinct CDR3 sequences; around 50% are singletons and the top ten take roughly an eighth. The specimen sequenced was peripheral blood mononuclear cells (PBMCs). Receptors were obtained from a man younger than 35 with type 2 diabetes. Each CDR3 is given with its conserved first and last residue. D genes are given only for firm matches. Not every row has a clone size; where given, it reads once, few, many or a size class.

D gene	clone size	V gene	J gene	CDR3 protein	CDR3 DNA
TRBD2	few	TRBV15	TRBJ2-7	CATSRDSSGRASYEQYF	TGTGCCACCAGCAGAGATTCCAGCGGGAGGGCCTCCTACGAGCAGTACTTC
NA	NA	TRBV6-5	TRBJ2-1	CAIRSLDNNEQFF	TGTGCCATCAGGAGTCTAGATAACAATGAGCAGTTCTTC
NA	NA	TRBV4-1	TRBJ2-7	CASSRYRNRSYEQYF	TGCGCCAGCAGTCGTTACAGGAACCGTTCCTACGAGCAGTACTTC
NA	NA	TRBV19	TRBJ1-6	CASSPQVDNSPLHF	TGTGCCAGTAGCCCTCAGGTTGATAATTCACCCCTCCACTTT
TRBD2	NA	TRBV30	TRBJ2-1	CAWKGQGRWTSGRDEQFF	TGTGCCTGGAAAGGACAGGGGCGATGGACTAGCGGGAGGGATGAGCAGTTCTTC
NA	NA	TRBV19	TRBJ2-5	CASSNRQGGQETQYF	TGTGCCAGTAGTAACCGACAGGGAGGGCAAGAGACCCAGTACTTC
NA	NA	TRBV19	TRBJ1-1	CASSTQGATEAFF	TGTGCCAGTAGTACCCAGGGTGCCACTGAAGCTTTCTTT
NA	NA	TRBV6-6	TRBJ1-5	CASSTRRAQPFNQPQHF	TGTGCCAGCAGTACTCGACGGGCACAGCCATTCAATCAGCCCCAGCATTTT
TRBD1	NA	TRBV6-1	TRBJ2-2	CATPVRQGDTGELFF	TGTGCCACCCCAGTCAGACAGGGGGACACCGGGGAGCTGTTTTTT
NA	NA	TRBV7-8	TRBJ2-6	CASSVGPSGANVLTF	TGTGCCAGCAGCGTCGGTCCCTCCGGGGCCAACGTCCTGACTTTC
NA	NA	TRBV5-4	TRBJ1-6	CASSPLQGHSPLHF	TGTGCCAGCAGCCCCCTTCAGGGGCATTCACCCCTCCACTTT
NA	once	TRBV6-5	TRBJ2-2	CASSYAAPAVMANTGELFF	TGTGCCAGCAGTTACGCCGCCCCGGCCGTCATGGCGAACACCGGGGAGCTGTTTTTT
TRBD2	NA	TRBV28	TRBJ2-2	CASAIAGGPVNTGELFF	TGTGCCAGCGCTATAGCGGGAGGGCCGGTAAACACCGGGGAGCTGTTTTTT
NA	NA	TRBV10-3	TRBJ2-5	CAITQGGEETQYF	TGTGCCATCACCCAGGGGGGGGAAGAGACCCAGTACTTC
NA	once	TRBV7-9	TRBJ1-4	CASSLMGRRSEKLFF	TGTGCCAGCAGCTTAATGGGGCGACGGAGTGAAAAACTGTTTTTT
NA	NA	TRBV7-9	TRBJ2-1	CASSLVQWYNEQFF	TGTGCCAGCAGCTTAGTACAATGGTACAATGAGCAGTTCTTC
NA	few	TRBV27	TRBJ1-6	CASSPSVPSPLHF	TGTGCCAGCAGCCCCTCCGTACCGTCACCCCTCCACTTT
TRBD1	few	TRBV7-2	TRBJ2-2	CASSRLGTVNTGELFF	TGTGCCAGCAGCCGACTGGGGACAGTGAACACCGGGGAGCTGTTTTTT
TRBD1	NA	TRBV6-6	TRBJ1-2	CASSYSHRDRVNSGYTF	TGTGCCAGCAGTTACTCGCATCGGGACAGGGTTAATTCCGGCTACACCTTC
NA	many	TRBV25-1	TRBJ1-1	CASSIQGHTEAFF	TGTGCCAGCAGTATACAGGGCCACACTGAAGCTTTCTTT
TRBD1	few	TRBV9	TRBJ1-4	CASSVGGTGTAKLFF	TGTGCCAGCAGCGTAGGGGGGACAGGGACCGCGAAACTGTTTTTT
NA	NA	TRBV20-1	TRBJ2-1	CSAILGESSYNEQFF	TGCAGTGCTATTCTAGGGGAGAGCTCCTACAATGAGCAGTTCTTC
NA	NA	TRBV5-1	TRBJ1-4	CASSFPDEKLFF	TGTGCCAGCAGCTTCCCCGACGAAAAACTGTTTTTT
NA	NA	TRBV7-8	TRBJ2-3	CASSPRVPDTQYF	TGTGCCAGCAGCCCCCGGGTTCCAGATACGCAGTATTTT
NA	NA	TRBV5-1	TRBJ2-7	CASSREGGSYEQYF	TGCGCCAGCAGCCGGGAAGGCGGCTCCTACGAGCAGTACTTC
NA	few	TRBV7-2	TRBJ1-6	CASSLGQGGNSPLHF	TGTGCCAGCAGCTTAGGGCAGGGTGGGAATTCACCCCTCCACTTT
NA	NA	TRBV14	TRBJ1-5	CASSQVQSNQPQHF	TGTGCCAGCAGCCAAGTCCAGAGCAATCAGCCCCAGCATTTT
TRBD1	NA	TRBV19	TRBJ2-1	CASSSGTGYNEQFF	TGTGCCAGTAGCTCCGGGACAGGGTACAATGAGCAGTTCTTC
TRBD1	few	TRBV5-1	TRBJ1-1	CASSLGQGQWTEAFF	TGCGCCAGCAGCCTGGGACAGGGCCAGTGGACTGAAGCTTTCTTT
TRBD1	NA	TRBV7-3	TRBJ2-2	CASSPGTGYPGELFF	TGTGCCAGCAGCCCCGGGACAGGGTATCCCGGGGAGCTGTTTTTT
TRBD1	NA	TRBV2	TRBJ1-2	CASTRQGRSAMSGYTF	TGTGCCAGCACGCGACAGGGTAGGAGCGCAATGAGTGGCTACACCTTC
NA	once	TRBV6-6	TRBJ2-3	CASSEHGMGTDTQYF	TGTGCCAGCAGTGAACACGGGATGGGGACAGATACGCAGTATTTT
NA	NA	TRBV11-3	TRBJ2-2	CASSLGLVGELFF	TGTGCCAGCAGCTTAGGATTGGTGGGGGAGCTGTTTTTT
NA	NA	TRBV4-1	TRBJ1-4	CASSQQLRDEKLFF	TGCGCCAGCAGCCAACAGCTCAGGGACGAAAAACTGTTTTTT
NA	NA	TRBV24-1	TRBJ2-2	CATNVRTSNTGELFF	TGTGCCACCAATGTAAGGACATCGAACACCGGGGAGCTGTTTTTT
NA	NA	TRBV30	TRBJ2-3	CAWSSTDTQYF	TGTGCCTGGAGTAGCACAGATACGCAGTATTTT